This record concerns one TCR beta chain sequence. The CDR3 extends over 15 amino acids. With 6 bases clipped from V and 8 bases from J, the junction kept 11 bases outside the gene matches. The germline CDR1 and CDR2 sequences are MDHEN and SYDVKM. The sample originates from a study of blood T cell repertoires in COVID-19. Overall study: From the United States, Italy and Spain came samples of acute and convalescent COVID-19.

The protocol was immunoSEQ multiplex PCR, while the TCRdb copy is restricted to in-frame clones and leaves out a portion. The sample includes over 65,000 clones, 80% seen only once; the top ten take 12%. The chain links TRBV28 to TRBJ1-4; 8 nucleotides align to TRBD1. This clonotype was sampled from a middle-aged woman with active or convalescent COVID-19. Sequenced: peripheral blood. CDR3 region: CASSGLRGRGEKLFF. For the CDR3, the DNA is TGTGCCAGCAGCGGACTCAGGGGGCGTGGGGAAAAACTGTTTTTT.